The 22 T cell receptor beta chains below come from one sample, sequenced in a study of blood T cell repertoires in COVID-19. Clones were read by immunoSEQ multiplex PCR, and TCRdb kept only the in-frame ones, dropping some. The sample records 250,000 or so clones, 88% being singletons. Sequenced material: PBMCs or T cells enriched from blood (not recorded which). The receptors were sampled from a woman aged 40 to 55 who had been exposed to COVID-19.

This clone was seen only once. The chain uses TRBV12-3 or TRBV12-4 and TRBJ1-1; D may be TRBD1 (5 bases). CDR3 length equals 13 residues. The ends were cut back, 6 bases at V and 4 bases at J, with 12 bases in the middle. CDR3 loop: CASRVGGTTEAFF. The CDR3 DNA reads as TGTGCCAGCAGGGTGGGAGGGACCACTGAAGCTTTCTTT.

This sequence joins TRBV19 and TRBJ2-2, with 7 bases lining up with TRBD1. This CDR3 is built from 13 residues. V dropped 7 bases and J dropped 4; count of bases not matched to a gene: 3. Germline assignment: CDR1 LNHDA and CDR2 SQIVND (reference sequence). The chain's CDR3 is CASTAGGTGELFF. The CDR3 coding sequence is TGTGCCAGTACGGCAGGGGGCACCGGGGAGCTGTTTTTT.

The rearrangement joins TRBV28 to TRBJ1-4, with 8 bases that match TRBD1. The CDR3 covers 14 residues. V shed 5 bases, J shed 4 bases, and the junction held 3 bases outside the gene matches. CDR1 and CDR2 (germline): MDHEN, SYDVKM. CDR3 in DNA: TGTGCCAGCAGTCAGGGACAGGATAATGAAAAACTGTTTTTT. Translation: CASSQGQDNEKLFF.

This chain uses TRBV3-1 (or the pseudogene TRBV3-2) with TRBJ1-3; D ambiguous. V dropped 6 bases and J dropped 0 bases, with 9 bases sitting between them. Looked up from germline, CDR1 is LGHDT and CDR2 is YNNKEL (reference sequence). The CDR3 loop spans 14 amino acids. CDR3 amino acids: CASRREGSGNTIYF. For the CDR3, the DNA is TGTGCCAGCAGAAGGGAGGGCTCTGGAAACACCATATATTTT.

The chain couples TRBV2 to TRBJ1-1; D possibly corresponds to TRBD1 (6 bases). In germline, CDR1 is SNHLY, CDR2 FYNNEI. CDR3 length equals 11 residues. Trimming left V 3 bases short and J 7 bases short, with 6 bases between. This CDR3 reads CASSEDSEAFF. The CDR3 nucleotides are TGTGCCAGCAGTGAGGACAGTGAAGCTTTCTTT.

The chain recombines TRBV7-9 with TRBJ1-1, with 10 bases that match TRBD1. This CDR3 is 18 amino acids long. CDR1 is SEHNR, CDR2 FQNEAQ, per germline (reference sequence). The ends lost 2 bases at V and 4 bases at J; junction bases unmatched: 13. The CDR3 loop is CASSLRDSGQGLPTEAFF. CDR3 bases: TGTGCCAGCAGCTTACGCGACTCGGGACAGGGGTTGCCCACTGAAGCTTTCTTT.

The chain employs TRBV4-1 and TRBJ1-6; 7 nucleotides align to TRBD1. This CDR3 is built from 21 residues. Germline V gene sequence: CDR1 MGHRA, CDR2 YSYEKL. V was pared by 4 bases and J by 0 bases, with 18 bases of the junction left unmatched. CDR3 in DNA: TGCGCCAGCAGCCGTAGGACAGGTGGAGAATTACGGAGCTCCTATAATTCACCCCTCCACTTT. Protein: CASSRRTGGELRSSYNSPLHF.

The V and J genes are TRBV12-2 and TRBJ1-5; the table names TRBD1, a call not compared with the DNA. TRBV12-2 is annotated as a pseudogene. The CDR3 is made up of 15 amino acids. The CDR3 region is CASRFLRRDSQPQHF. In nucleotides, the CDR3 is TGTGCAAGTCGCTTCTTGAGGCGAGACAGTCAGCCCCAGCATTTT.

This clone was seen only once. The V call is TRBV29-1, the J call TRBJ2-7; the D is unclear. CDR1 and CDR2 (germline): SQVTM, ANQGSEA. Trimming removed 6 bases at V and 13 bases at J, with 19 bases between. This CDR3 is 11 amino acids long. CDR3 amino acids: CSVERQTQKYF. CDR3 coding DNA: TGCAGCGTAGAGAGACAAACCCAGAAATACTTC.

The J gene is TRBJ1-1, the V gene TRBV29-1; D may be TRBD1 (5 bases). Looked up from germline, CDR1 is SQVTM and CDR2 is ANQGSEA. V was cut by 3 bases and J by 6 bases, with 11 bases left in between. The CDR3 spans 12 residues. For the CDR3, the DNA is TGCAGCGTTGAGGGGCTCTCCGCTGAAGCTTTCTTT. It codes for CSVEGLSAEAFF.

The chain has TRBV7-8 and TRBJ2-1; possible D gene TRBD2, 6 bases. In germline, CDR1 is SGHVS, CDR2 FQNEAQ. V dropped 3 bases and J dropped 8 bases, with 17 bases sitting between them. CDR3 length: 15 amino acids. DNA of the CDR3: TGTGCCAGCAGCTTGATGGCGGGGACCCGCGATGAGCAGTTCTTC. This sequence encodes CASSLMAGTRDEQFF.

The chain combines TRBV9 with TRBJ1-4; 7 positions match TRBD1. The V gene end was trimmed by 3 bases and the J gene end by 3 bases; junction bases not matched to a gene: 5. This CDR3 contains 15 residues. From germline, CDR1 is SGDLS and CDR2 YYNGEE. In DNA, the CDR3 is TGTGCCAGCAGCGACCGGACAGGAGCTAATGAAAAACTGTTTTTT. This sequence encodes CASSDRTGANEKLFF. Supplemented by reference TRBV9 and TRBJ1-4, the full variable domain reads DSGVTQTPKHLITATGQRVTLRCSPRSGDLSVYWYQQSLDQGLQFLIQYYNGEERAKGNILERFSAQQFPDLHSELNLSSLELGDSALYFCASSDRTGANEKLFFGSGTQLSVL.

As to this clone: The junction and the germline gene differ at one end; a read error may be behind it. The rearrangement links TRBV12-3 or TRBV12-4 to TRBJ1-1; D is ambiguous. There are 8 residues in the CDR3. Here the CDR3 DNA reads TGTGCCAGCAGTTTAGGGGCATTT. This encodes CASSLGAF.

This clone has a handful of counts. The rearrangement links TRBV2 to TRBJ1-1, with 7 bases aligning to TRBD1. The V gene end was trimmed by 5 bases and the J gene end by 1 base; junction bases not matched to a gene: 4. From germline, CDR1 is SNHLY and CDR2 FYNNEI. The CDR3 has 14 residues. Written as DNA, the CDR3 is TGTGCCAGCAGTTTGGACAGGCGGAACACTGAAGCTTTCTTT. Amino acid sequence: CASSLDRRNTEAFF. Full variable domain (outside the CDR3, taken from reference TRBV2 and TRBJ1-1): EPEVTQTPSHQVTQMGQEVILRCVPISNHLYFYWYRQILGQKVEFLVSFYNNEISEKSEIFDDQFSVERPDGSNFTLKIRSTKLEDSAMYFCASSLDRRNTEAFFGQGTRLTVV.

The chain carries TRBV5-1 and TRBJ1-4; D gene unclear. The CDR3 loop spans 15 amino acids. The V gene's germline CDR1 is SGHRS and CDR2 YFSETQ. Between the trimmed V and J ends, which lost 0 bases and 5 bases, there was a span of 11 bases. CDR3 residues: CASSLGPGINEKLFF. The DNA of the CDR3 is TGCGCCAGCAGCTTGGGACCGGGAATAAATGAAAAACTGTTTTTT.

This chain connects TRBV7-6 to TRBJ1-6; D is perhaps TRBD1 (5 bases). There are 16 residues in the CDR3. Germline V gives CDR1 SGHVS, CDR2 FNYEAQ. V lost 1 base to trimming and J lost 4 bases, with 11 bases between them. The CDR3 region has the DNA TGTGCCAGCAGCTTAGGGAGTAGGGGTTATAATTCACCCCTCCACTTT. Residues: CASSLGSRGYNSPLHF. Combining the CDR3 with reference TRBV7-6 and TRBJ1-6 gives the whole variable domain GAGVSQSPRYKVTKRGQDVALRCDPISGHVSLYWYRQALGQGPEFLTYFNYEAQQDKSGLPNDRFSAERPEGSISTLTIQRTEQRDSAMYRCASSLGSRGYNSPLHFGNGTRLTVT.

The V gene is TRBV7-3, the J gene TRBJ2-1; D is uncertain. The germline V and J ends were trimmed by 1 base and 6 bases, with 4 bases remaining between them. This CDR3 is built from 12 residues. CDR1 is SGHTA and CDR2 is FQGTGA in the germline V gene. The CDR3 nucleotides are TGTGCCAGCAGCTTAAATAGCAATGAGCAGTTCTTC. It encodes CASSLNSNEQFF.

This clone showed up just once. The rearrangement links TRBV4-2 to TRBJ2-7, with 8 bases that match TRBD1. The ends lost 4 bases at V and 2 bases at J; junction bases unmatched: 7. Germline CDR1 LGHNA, CDR2 YNFKEQ. The CDR3 runs 15 residues. The CDR3 DNA follows: TGTGCCAGCAGCCTTACAGGGGGGATAACCTACGAGCAGTACTTC. Encoded protein: CASSLTGGITYEQYF.

This chain joins TRBV18 and TRBJ1-4, with 8 bases fitting TRBD1. The CDR3 spans 16 residues. V dropped 2 bases and J dropped 7; count of bases not matched to a gene: 9. Germline values: CDR1 KGHSH, CDR2 LQKENI. This chain's CDR3 is CASSPNVQGASEKLFF. The CDR3 DNA sequence: TGTGCCAGCTCACCAAACGTTCAGGGGGCTAGTGAAAAACTGTTTTTT.

The chain is built from TRBV11-3 and TRBJ1-2; 7 nucleotides agree with TRBD1. With V trimmed by 7 bases and J by 6 bases, 11 bases remained unmatched. CDR3 size: 14 residues. Germline assignment: CDR1 SGHNT and CDR2 YENEEA. The CDR3 protein is CASNNVGTADGYTF. DNA of the CDR3: TGTGCCAGCAACAATGTCGGGACAGCCGATGGCTACACCTTC.

The CDR3 DNA is TGTGCCAGCAGCTTAGGAGACAGCGCTGAAGCTTTCTTT. Encoded protein: CASSLGDSAEAFF. The V call is TRBV7-2, the J call TRBJ1-1; D perhaps matches TRBD1 (5 bases). The CDR3 consists of 13 residues. Germline CDR1 is SGHTA and CDR2 is FQGNSA. V lost 1 base, J lost 6 bases, and 9 bases lay in between.

The V and J genes are TRBV11-2 and TRBJ1-2; TRBD1 aligns across 10 bases. The length of the CDR3 is 14 residues. J gave up 8 bases and V 5 bases, and 8 bases lay outside the gene matches. Germline values: CDR1 SGHAT, CDR2 FQNNGV. In DNA form, the CDR3 reads TGTGCCAGCAGCCCGCGACAGGGGGCTCAGGGCTACACCTTC. This sequence encodes CASSPRQGAQGYTF.